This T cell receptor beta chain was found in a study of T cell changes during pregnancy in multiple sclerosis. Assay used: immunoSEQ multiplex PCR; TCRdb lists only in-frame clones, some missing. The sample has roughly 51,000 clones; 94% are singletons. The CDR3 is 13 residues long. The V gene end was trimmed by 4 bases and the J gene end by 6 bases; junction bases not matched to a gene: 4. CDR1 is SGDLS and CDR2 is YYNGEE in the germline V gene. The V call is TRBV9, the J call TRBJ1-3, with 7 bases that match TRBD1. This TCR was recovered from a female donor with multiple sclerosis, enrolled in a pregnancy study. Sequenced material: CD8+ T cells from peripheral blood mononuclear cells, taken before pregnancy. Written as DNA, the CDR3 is TGTGCCAGCAGCCTCCAGGGGGAAAACACCATATATTTT. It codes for CASSLQGENTIYF.